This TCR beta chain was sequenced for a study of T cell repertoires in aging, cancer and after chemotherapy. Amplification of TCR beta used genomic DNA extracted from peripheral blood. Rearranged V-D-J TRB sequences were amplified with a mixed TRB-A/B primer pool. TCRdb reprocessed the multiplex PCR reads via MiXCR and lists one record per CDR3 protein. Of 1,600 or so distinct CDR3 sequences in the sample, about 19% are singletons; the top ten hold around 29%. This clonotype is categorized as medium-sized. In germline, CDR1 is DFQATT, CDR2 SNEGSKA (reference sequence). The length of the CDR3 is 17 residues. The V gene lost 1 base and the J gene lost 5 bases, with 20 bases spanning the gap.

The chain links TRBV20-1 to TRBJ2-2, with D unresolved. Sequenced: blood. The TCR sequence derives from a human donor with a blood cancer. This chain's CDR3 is CSARVTAGSRATGELFF. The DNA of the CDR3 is TGCAGTGCTAGAGTAACAGCCGGCTCTAGAGCGACCGGGGAGCTGTTTTTT.